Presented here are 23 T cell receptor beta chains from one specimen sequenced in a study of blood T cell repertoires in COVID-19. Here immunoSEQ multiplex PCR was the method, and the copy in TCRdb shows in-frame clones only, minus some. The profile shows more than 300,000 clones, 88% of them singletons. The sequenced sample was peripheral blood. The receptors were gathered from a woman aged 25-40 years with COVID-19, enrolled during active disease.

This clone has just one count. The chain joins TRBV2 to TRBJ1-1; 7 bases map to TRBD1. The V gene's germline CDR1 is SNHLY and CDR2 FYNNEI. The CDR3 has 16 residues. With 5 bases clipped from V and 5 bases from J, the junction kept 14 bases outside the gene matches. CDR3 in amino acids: CASSRGQGGLSTEAFF. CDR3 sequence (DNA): TGTGCCAGCAGTCGGGGCCAAGGGGGCTTATCTACTGAAGCTTTCTTT.

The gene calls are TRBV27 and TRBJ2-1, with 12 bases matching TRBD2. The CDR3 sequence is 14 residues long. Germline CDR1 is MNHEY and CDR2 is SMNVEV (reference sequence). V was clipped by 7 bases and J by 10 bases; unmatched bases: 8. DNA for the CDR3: TGTGCCAGCAAGGTACTAGCGGGGGGCAGGGAGCAGTTCTTC. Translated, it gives CASKVLAGGREQFF.

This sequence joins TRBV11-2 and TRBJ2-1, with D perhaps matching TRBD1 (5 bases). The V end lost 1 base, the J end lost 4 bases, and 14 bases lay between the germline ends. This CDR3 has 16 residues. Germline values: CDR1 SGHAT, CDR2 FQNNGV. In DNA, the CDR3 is TGTGCCAGCAGCTTAGTAATTAGGGGCAGGTACAATGAGCAGTTCTTC. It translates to CASSLVIRGRYNEQFF.

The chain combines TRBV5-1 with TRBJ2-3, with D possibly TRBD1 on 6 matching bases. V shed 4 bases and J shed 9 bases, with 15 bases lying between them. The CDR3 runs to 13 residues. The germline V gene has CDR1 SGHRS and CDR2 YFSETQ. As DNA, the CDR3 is TGCGCCAGCAGCGCGGACAGTGCCGGGACGCAGTATTTT. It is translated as CASSADSAGTQYF.

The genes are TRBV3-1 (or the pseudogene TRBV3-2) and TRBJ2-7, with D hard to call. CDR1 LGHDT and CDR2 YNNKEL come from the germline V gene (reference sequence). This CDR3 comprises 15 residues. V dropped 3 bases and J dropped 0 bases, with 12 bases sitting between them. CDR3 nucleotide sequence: TGTGCCAGCAGCCAGCAGGCCCTACCCTCCTACGAGCAGTACTTC. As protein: CASSQQALPSYEQYF.

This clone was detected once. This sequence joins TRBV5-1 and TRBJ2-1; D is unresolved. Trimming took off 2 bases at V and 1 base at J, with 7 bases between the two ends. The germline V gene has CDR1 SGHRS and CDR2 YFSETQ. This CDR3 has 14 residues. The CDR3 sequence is CASSFPTSYNEQFF. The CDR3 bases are TGCGCCAGCAGCTTCCCCACTTCCTACAATGAGCAGTTCTTC. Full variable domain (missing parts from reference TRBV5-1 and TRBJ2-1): KAGVTQTPRYLIKTRGQQVTLSCSPISGHRSVSWYQQTPGQGLQFLFEYFSETQRNKGNFPGRFSGRQFSNSRSEMNVSTLELGDSALYLCASSFPTSYNEQFFGPGTRLTVL.

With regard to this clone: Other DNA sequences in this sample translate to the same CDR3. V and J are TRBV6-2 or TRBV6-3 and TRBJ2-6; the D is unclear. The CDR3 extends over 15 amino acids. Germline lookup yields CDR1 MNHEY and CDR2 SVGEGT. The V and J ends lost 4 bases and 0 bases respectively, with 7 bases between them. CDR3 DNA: TGTGCCAGCAGTTCTATGTTCTCTGGGGCCAACGTCCTGACTTTC. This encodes CASSSMFSGANVLTF.

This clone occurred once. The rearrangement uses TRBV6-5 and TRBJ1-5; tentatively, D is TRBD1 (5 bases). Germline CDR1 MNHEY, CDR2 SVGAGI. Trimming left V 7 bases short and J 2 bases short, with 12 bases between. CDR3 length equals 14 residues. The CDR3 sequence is CASTGVGGNQPQHF. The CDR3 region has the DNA TGTGCCAGCACGGGGGTGGGAGGCAATCAGCCCCAGCATTTT.

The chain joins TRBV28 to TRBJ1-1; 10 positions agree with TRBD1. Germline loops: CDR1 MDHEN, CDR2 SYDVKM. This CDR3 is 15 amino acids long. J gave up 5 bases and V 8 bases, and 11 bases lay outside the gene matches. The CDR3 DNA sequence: TGTGCCAGCCTATCGGGGACAGGGGCAGGAACTGAAGCTTTCTTT. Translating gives CASLSGTGAGTEAFF.

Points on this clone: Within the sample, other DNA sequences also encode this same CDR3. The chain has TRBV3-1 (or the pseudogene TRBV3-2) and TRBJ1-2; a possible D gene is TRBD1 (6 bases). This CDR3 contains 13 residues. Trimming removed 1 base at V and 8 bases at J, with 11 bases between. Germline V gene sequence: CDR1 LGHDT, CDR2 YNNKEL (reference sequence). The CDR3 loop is CASSQVRGGGYTF. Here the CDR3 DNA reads TGTGCCAGCAGCCAAGTTCGGGGGGGCGGCTACACCTTC.

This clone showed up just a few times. The CDR3 region is CASSGGSSYNEQFF. The CDR3 DNA reads TGTGCCAGCAGTGGGGGGTCCTCCTACAATGAGCAGTTCTTC. The chain joins TRBV6-2 or TRBV6-3 to TRBJ2-1; possible D gene TRBD2, 6 bases. CDR1 is MNHEY, CDR2 SVGEGT, per germline. V was shortened by 5 bases and J by 0 bases, with 8 bases between the two germline ends. The CDR3 is 14 residues long.

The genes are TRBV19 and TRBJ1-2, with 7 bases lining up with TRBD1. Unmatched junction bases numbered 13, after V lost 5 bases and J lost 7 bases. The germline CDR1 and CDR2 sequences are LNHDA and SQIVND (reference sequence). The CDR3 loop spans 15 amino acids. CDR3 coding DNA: TGTGCCAGTAGTGCTCCGGGACAGCCTAAGGGTGGCTACACCTTC. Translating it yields CASSAPGQPKGGYTF.

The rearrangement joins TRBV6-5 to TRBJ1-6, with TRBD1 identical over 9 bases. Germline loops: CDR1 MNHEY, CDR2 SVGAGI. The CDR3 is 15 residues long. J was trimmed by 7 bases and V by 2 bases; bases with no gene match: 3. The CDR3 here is CASSYGDRENSPLHF. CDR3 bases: TGTGCCAGCAGTTACGGGGACAGGGAGAATTCACCCCTCCACTTT.

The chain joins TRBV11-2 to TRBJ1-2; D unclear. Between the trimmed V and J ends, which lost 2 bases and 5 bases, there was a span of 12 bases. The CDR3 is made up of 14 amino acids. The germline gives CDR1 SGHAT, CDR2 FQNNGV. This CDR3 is CASSLSQAPYGYTF. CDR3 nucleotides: TGTGCCAGCAGCTTAAGCCAGGCCCCGTATGGCTACACCTTC.

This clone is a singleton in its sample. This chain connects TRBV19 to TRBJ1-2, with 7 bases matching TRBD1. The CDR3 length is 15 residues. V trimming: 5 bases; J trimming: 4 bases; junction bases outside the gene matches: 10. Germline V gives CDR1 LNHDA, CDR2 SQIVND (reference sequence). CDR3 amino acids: CASSSTGTDVYGYTF. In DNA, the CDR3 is TGTGCCAGTAGTTCGACCGGGACAGATGTCTATGGCTACACCTTC.

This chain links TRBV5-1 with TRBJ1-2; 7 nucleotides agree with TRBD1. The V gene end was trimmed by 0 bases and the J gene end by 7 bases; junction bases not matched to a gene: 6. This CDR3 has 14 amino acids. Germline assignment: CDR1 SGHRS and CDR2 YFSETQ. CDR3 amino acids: CASSLDRGRSGYTF. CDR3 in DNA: TGCGCCAGCAGCTTGGACAGGGGTCGGAGTGGCTACACCTTC. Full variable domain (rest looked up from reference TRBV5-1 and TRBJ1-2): KAGVTQTPRYLIKTRGQQVTLSCSPISGHRSVSWYQQTPGQGLQFLFEYFSETQRNKGNFPGRFSGRQFSNSRSEMNVSTLELGDSALYLCASSLDRGRSGYTFGSGTRLTVV.

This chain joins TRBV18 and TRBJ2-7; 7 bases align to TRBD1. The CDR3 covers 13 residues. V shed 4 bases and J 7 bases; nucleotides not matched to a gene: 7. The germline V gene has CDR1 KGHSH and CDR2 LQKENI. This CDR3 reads CASSRDRVREQYF. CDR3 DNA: TGTGCCAGCTCACGCGACAGGGTTAGGGAGCAGTACTTC.

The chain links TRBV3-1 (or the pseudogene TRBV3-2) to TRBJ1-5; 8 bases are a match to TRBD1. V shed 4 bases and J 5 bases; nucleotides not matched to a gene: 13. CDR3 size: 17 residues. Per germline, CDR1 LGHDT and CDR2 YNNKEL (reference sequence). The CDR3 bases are TGTGCCAGCAGCCCGAGGAGGGGTGGGACAGGTGATCAGCCCCAGCATTTT. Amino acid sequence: CASSPRRGGTGDQPQHF.

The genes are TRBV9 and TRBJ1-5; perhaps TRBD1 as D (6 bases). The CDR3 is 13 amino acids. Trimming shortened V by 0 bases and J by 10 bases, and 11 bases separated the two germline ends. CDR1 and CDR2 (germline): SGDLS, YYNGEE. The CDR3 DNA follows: TGTGCCAGCAGCGTAGAATCAGGGGCACCCCAGCATTTT. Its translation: CASSVESGAPQHF.

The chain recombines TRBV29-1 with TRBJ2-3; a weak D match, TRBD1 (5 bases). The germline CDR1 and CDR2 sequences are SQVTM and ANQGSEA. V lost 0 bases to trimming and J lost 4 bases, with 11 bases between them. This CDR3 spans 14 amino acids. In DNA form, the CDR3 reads TGCAGCGTTGAAGATCGGCAGGGATCAGATACGCAGTATTTT. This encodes CSVEDRQGSDTQYF.

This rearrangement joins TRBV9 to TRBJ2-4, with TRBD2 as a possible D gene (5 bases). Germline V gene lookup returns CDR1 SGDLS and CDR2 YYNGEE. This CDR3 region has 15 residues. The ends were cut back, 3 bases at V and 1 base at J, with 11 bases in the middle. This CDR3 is CASSDPGGAKNIQYF. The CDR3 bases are TGTGCCAGCAGCGATCCCGGCGGGGCCAAAAACATTCAGTACTTC.

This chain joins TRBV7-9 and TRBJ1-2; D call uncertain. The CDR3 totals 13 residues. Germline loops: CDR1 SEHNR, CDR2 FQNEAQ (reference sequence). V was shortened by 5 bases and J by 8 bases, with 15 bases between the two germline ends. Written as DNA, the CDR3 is TGTGCCAGCAGCCTGAGTCCCGCTTACGGCTACACCTTC. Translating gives CASSLSPAYGYTF.

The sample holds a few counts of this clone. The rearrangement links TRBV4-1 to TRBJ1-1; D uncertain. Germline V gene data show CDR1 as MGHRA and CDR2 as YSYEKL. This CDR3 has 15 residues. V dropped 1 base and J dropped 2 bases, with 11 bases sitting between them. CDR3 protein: CASSQGAGFNTEAFF. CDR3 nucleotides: TGCGCCAGCAGCCAAGGGGCGGGATTTAACACTGAAGCTTTCTTT.